This T cell receptor (beta chain) is from a study of cytomegalovirus exposure and HLA in healthy donors. Overall study results and limits: A few CMV-associated chains were confirmed in vitro to be specific for CMV antigens.

As to this clone: No antigen is known for it.

The method was immunoSEQ multiplex PCR; TCRdb's version includes in-frame clones alone and lacks a portion of them. The table has 120,000 or so clones, roughly 86% seen once. This CDR3 is 16 amino acids long. Germline CDR1 reads MNHEY; CDR2 reads SVGAGI. V was shortened by 4 bases and J by 8 bases, with 20 bases between the two germline ends. These donors were members of the approximately 110-subject validation cohort, a group separate from the roughly 670-subject first cohort. The rearrangement joins TRBV6-5 to TRBJ1-4, with a tentative D call TRBD1 (6 bases). The specimen sequenced was PBMCs. This receptor was identified in a man aged 30-40 years in good health and CMV-seronegative. Here the CDR3 reads CASSFFYGGQGEKLFF. CDR3 nucleotides: TGTGCCAGCAGTTTCTTTTACGGGGGGCAGGGGGAAAAACTGTTTTTT.